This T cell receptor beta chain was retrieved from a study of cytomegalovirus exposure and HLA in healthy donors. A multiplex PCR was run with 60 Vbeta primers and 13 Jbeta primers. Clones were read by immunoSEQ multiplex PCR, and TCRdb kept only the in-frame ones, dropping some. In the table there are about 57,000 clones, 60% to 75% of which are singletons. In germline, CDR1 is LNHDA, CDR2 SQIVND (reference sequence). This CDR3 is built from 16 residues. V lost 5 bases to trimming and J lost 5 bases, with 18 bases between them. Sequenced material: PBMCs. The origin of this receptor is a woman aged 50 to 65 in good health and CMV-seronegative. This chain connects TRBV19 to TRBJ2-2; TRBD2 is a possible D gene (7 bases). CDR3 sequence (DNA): TGTGCCAGTAGTCCCCCGGGGGGCAGTGAGACCGGGGAGCTGTTTTTT. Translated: CASSPPGGSETGELFF. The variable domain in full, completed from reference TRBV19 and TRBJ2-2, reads DGGITQSPKYLFRKEGQNVTLSCEQNLNHDAMYWYRQDPGQGLRLIYYSQIVNDFQKGDIAEGYSVSREKKESFPLTVTSAQKNPTAFYLCASSPPGGSETGELFFGEGSRLTVL.